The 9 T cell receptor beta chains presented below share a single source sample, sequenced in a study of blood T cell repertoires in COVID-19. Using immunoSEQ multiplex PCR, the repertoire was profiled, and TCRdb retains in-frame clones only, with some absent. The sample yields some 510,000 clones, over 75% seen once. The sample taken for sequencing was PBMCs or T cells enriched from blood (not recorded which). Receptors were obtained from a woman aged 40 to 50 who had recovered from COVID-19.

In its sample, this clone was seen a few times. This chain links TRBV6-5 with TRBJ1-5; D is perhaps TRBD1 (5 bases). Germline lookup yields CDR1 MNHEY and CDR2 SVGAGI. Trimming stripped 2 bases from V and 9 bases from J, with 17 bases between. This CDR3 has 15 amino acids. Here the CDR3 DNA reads TGTGCCAGCAGTTACGCGGGGGAGAGCCGATCGCCCCAGCATTTT. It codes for CASSYAGESRSPQHF.

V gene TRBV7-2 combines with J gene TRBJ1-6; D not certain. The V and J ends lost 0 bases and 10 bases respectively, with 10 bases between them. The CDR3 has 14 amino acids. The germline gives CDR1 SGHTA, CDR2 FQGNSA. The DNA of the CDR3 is TGTGCCAGCAGCTTAGCACAGCAAGAATCACCCCTCCACTTT. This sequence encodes CASSLAQQESPLHF.

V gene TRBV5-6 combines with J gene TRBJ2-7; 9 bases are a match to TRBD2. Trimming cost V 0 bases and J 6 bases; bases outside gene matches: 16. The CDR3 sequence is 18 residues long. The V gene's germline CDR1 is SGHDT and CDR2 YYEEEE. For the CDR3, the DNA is TGTGCCAGCAGCTTGGCCGGACTAGCGCCTACCTCCGGGATCGAGCAGTACTTC. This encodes CASSLAGLAPTSGIEQYF. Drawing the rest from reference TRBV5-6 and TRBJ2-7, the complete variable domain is DAGVTQSPTHLIKTRGQQVTLRCSPKSGHDTVSWYQQALGQGPQFIFQYYEEEERQRGNFPDRFSGHQFPNYSSELNVNALLLGDSALYLCASSLAGLAPTSGIEQYFGPGTRLTVT.

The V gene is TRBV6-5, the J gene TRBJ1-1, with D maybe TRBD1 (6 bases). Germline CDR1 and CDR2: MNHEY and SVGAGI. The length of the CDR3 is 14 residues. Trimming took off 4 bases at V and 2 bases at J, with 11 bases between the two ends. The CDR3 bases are TGTGCCAGCAGTTTCCTAGGGGGAAACACTGAAGCTTTCTTT. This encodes CASSFLGGNTEAFF.

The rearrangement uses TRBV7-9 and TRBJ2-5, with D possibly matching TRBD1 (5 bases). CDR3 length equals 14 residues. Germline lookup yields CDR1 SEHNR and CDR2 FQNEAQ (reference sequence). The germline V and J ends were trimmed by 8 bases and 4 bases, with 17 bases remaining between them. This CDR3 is CASLFVGQGETQYF. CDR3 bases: TGTGCCAGCTTGTTCGTGGGGCAGGGAGAGACCCAGTACTTC.

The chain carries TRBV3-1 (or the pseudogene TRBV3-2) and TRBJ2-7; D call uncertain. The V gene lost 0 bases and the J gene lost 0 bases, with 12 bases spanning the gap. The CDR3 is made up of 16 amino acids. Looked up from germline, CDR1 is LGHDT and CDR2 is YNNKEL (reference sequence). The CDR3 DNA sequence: TGTGCCAGCAGCCAAGATCGTGGTGTGGCCTCCTACGAGCAGTACTTC. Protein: CASSQDRGVASYEQYF.

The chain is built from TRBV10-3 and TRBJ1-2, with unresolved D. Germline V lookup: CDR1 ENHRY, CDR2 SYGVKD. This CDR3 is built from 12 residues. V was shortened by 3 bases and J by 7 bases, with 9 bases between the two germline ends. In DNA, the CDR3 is TGTGCCATCAGTGATTTGTCAGGTGGCTACACCTTC. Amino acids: CAISDLSGGYTF.

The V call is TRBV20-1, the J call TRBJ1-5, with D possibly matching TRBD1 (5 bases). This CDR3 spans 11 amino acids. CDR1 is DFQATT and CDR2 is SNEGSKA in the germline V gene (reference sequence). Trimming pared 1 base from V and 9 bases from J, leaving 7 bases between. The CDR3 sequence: CSARAGGPQHF. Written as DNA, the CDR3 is TGCAGTGCTAGAGCGGGGGGGCCCCAGCATTTT.

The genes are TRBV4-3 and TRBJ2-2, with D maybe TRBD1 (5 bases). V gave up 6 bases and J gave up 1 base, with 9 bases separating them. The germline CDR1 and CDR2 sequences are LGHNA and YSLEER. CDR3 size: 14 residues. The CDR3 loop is CASSVRGNTGELFF. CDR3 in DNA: TGCGCCAGCAGTGTAAGGGGGAACACCGGGGAGCTGTTTTTT.